These 10 T cell receptor beta chains share one sample of origin, sequenced in a study of shared clonotypes between healthy human individuals. TCRdb's copy holds only in-frame clones and misses some; the assay was immunoSEQ multiplex PCR. This table has around 2.5 million clones, roughly 93% appearing once. The specimen sequenced was naive CD4+ T cells from PBMCs. Stated subset: CD45RA+ positively selected. Source of these receptors: a man between 18 and 29 years old in good health. Some clones in this sample may be carry-over from other donors' samples.

This sequence joins TRBV23-1 and TRBJ1-5; D call uncertain. TRBV23-1 is sorted into the ORF group, with uncertain function. The V end was cut by 2 bases, the J end by 5 bases, with 13 bases between. The CDR3 extends over 15 amino acids. Here the CDR3 reads CASSQPVRGDQPQHF. The CDR3 DNA reads TGCGCCAGCAGTCAACCGGTCCGTGGGGATCAGCCCCAGCATTTT.

This chain links TRBV7-8 with TRBJ2-7, with D uncertain. The CDR3 runs 14 residues. Germline CDR1 is SGHVS and CDR2 is FQNEAQ. V was shortened by 4 bases and J by 3 bases, with 13 bases between the two germline ends. The CDR3 DNA sequence: TGTGCCAGCAGCTCCGGGCCCCTCGGCTACGAGCAGTACTTC. Translated: CASSSGPLGYEQYF. The whole variable domain, filled in from reference TRBV7-8 and TRBJ2-7, reads GAGVSQSPRYKVAKRGQDVALRCDPISGHVSLFWYQQALGQGPEFLTYFQNEAQLDKSGLPSDRFFAERPEGSVSTLKIQRTQQEDSAVYLCASSSGPLGYEQYFGPGTRLTVT.

This chain uses TRBV19 with TRBJ1-2; D call uncertain. CDR3 length: 16 residues. From germline, CDR1 is LNHDA and CDR2 SQIVND (reference sequence). V lost 2 bases to trimming and J lost 0 bases, with 13 bases between them. In DNA, the CDR3 is TGTGCCAGTAGTATACTACGACCGTCGCCTAACTATGGCTACACCTTC. It codes for CASSILRPSPNYGYTF.

Regarding this clone: The same CDR3 also results from other DNA sequences found in this sample. This chain uses TRBV5-1 with TRBJ2-5; the D gene is possibly TRBD2 (6 bases). The CDR3 is made up of 14 amino acids. Per germline, CDR1 SGHRS and CDR2 YFSETQ. V lost 4 bases and J lost 2, with 12 bases in between. In DNA, the CDR3 is TGCGCCAGCAGCACCGGGACTGGACAAGAGACCCAGTACTTC. As protein: CASSTGTGQETQYF.

In the case of this clone: Additional DNA sequences in this sample encode the identical CDR3. The V and J genes are TRBV2 and TRBJ2-2; D call uncertain. The CDR3 is made up of 14 amino acids. Looked up from germline, CDR1 is SNHLY and CDR2 is FYNNEI. Trimming cost V 3 bases and J 1 base, with 6 bases left between them. DNA for the CDR3: TGTGCCAGCAGTGATCGAGGGAACACCGGGGAGCTGTTTTTT. Translation gives CASSDRGNTGELFF.

This rearrangement joins TRBV7-2 to TRBJ1-1; 7 bases are a match to TRBD1. J was trimmed by 5 bases and V by 0 bases; bases with no gene match: 6. Germline assignment: CDR1 SGHTA and CDR2 FQGNSA. CDR3 length equals 15 residues. The CDR3 region is CASSLALTGETEAFF. CDR3 nucleotides: TGTGCCAGCAGCTTAGCCTTAACAGGGGAGACTGAAGCTTTCTTT.

V is TRBV7-2 and J is TRBJ2-2; D remains unclear. CDR3 length: 14 amino acids. Trimming shortened V by 1 base and J by 4 bases, and 7 bases separated the two germline ends. Germline V lookup: CDR1 SGHTA, CDR2 FQGNSA. For the CDR3, the DNA is TGTGCCAGCAGCTTAGTTATGGGCACCGGGGAGCTGTTTTTT. This encodes CASSLVMGTGELFF.

This rearrangement joins TRBV10-3 to TRBJ2-1; the D is unclear. CDR1 is ENHRY, CDR2 SYGVKD, per germline. V was shortened by 3 bases and J by 9 bases, with 9 bases between the two germline ends. The CDR3 runs 12 residues. CDR3 sequence (DNA): TGTGCCATCAGTGACTCCCGCCCTGAGCAGTTCTTC. Its protein is CAISDSRPEQFF.

V and J are TRBV27 and TRBJ1-5, with 8 bases identical to TRBD1. V shed 0 bases, J shed 9 bases, and the junction held 10 bases outside the gene matches. CDR1 and CDR2 from the germline V gene are MNHEY and SMNVEV (reference sequence). The CDR3 loop spans 16 amino acids. The CDR3 region is CASSLSTDREVWPQHF. The CDR3 DNA follows: TGTGCCAGCAGTTTATCGACGGACAGGGAGGTTTGGCCCCAGCATTTT.

The chain is built from TRBV7-3 and TRBJ2-3; D not certain. The germline V gene has CDR1 SGHTA and CDR2 FQGTGA. V was trimmed by 4 bases and J by 1 base, leaving 9 bases between them. The CDR3 runs 14 residues. DNA of the CDR3: TGTGCCAGCAGCTACGGGCCGGGCACAGATACGCAGTATTTT. Translation: CASSYGPGTDTQYF.